The 12 T cell receptor beta chains below come from one sample, sequenced in a study of cytomegalovirus exposure and HLA in healthy donors. 60 Vbeta and 13 Jbeta primers were used in PCR. The table came from immunoSEQ multiplex PCR; TCRdb's copy has only in-frame clones and leaves some out. The sample yields 90,000 to 150,000 clones, over 60% seen once. Material for sequencing was PBMCs. All receptors derive from a woman aged 25 to 39 in good health and CMV-seropositive.

This rearrangement joins TRBV13 to TRBJ1-2, with D perhaps matching TRBD1 (5 bases). Looked up from germline, CDR1 is PRHDT and CDR2 is FYEKMQ (reference sequence). V was shortened by 1 base and J by 8 bases, with 14 bases between the two germline ends. The CDR3 is 14 residues long. The DNA of the CDR3 is TGTGCCAGCAGCTTAGACGGCAGGGTAGACGGCTACACCTTC. Its protein product is CASSLDGRVDGYTF.

CDR3 amino acids: CASSRRDSYGYTF. The CDR3 DNA is TGTGCCAGCAGTCGCCGGGACAGTTATGGCTACACCTTC. The rearrangement links TRBV28 to TRBJ1-2, with TRBD1 matching over 7 bases. Unmatched junction bases numbered 5, after V lost 5 bases and J lost 5 bases. The V gene's germline CDR1 is MDHEN and CDR2 SYDVKM. This CDR3 contains 13 residues.

This chain uses TRBV11-2 with TRBJ1-1; 10 positions match TRBD1. The germline V gene has CDR1 SGHAT and CDR2 FQNNGV. V lost 5 bases, J lost 6 bases, and 6 bases stayed unmatched. The CDR3 sequence is 14 residues long. CDR3 residues: CASSEDRGFAEAFF. The CDR3 DNA reads TGTGCCAGCAGCGAGGACAGGGGGTTCGCTGAAGCTTTCTTT.

This clone was seen more than once but under ten times. The rearrangement joins TRBV18 to TRBJ1-6; TRBD1 might be the D (6 bases). V lost 3 bases and J lost 7, with 16 bases in between. Germline V gene sequence: CDR1 KGHSH, CDR2 LQKENI. The length of the CDR3 is 16 residues. The CDR3 sequence: CASSPQKQGGNSPLHF. DNA for the CDR3: TGTGCCAGCTCACCTCAAAAACAGGGAGGGAATTCACCCCTCCACTTT. Full variable domain (rest looked up from reference TRBV18 and TRBJ1-6): NAGVMQNPRHLVRRRGQEARLRCSPMKGHSHVYWYRQLPEEGLKFMVYLQKENIIDESGMPKERFSAEFPKEGPSILRIQQVVRGDSAAYFCASSPQKQGGNSPLHFGNGTRLTVT.

This chain joins TRBV7-3 and TRBJ1-1; D may be TRBD1 (6 bases). CDR1 and CDR2 from the germline V gene are SGHTA and FQGTGA. The CDR3 runs to 15 residues. Trimming shortened V by 5 bases and J by 1 base, and 14 bases separated the two germline ends. The CDR3 loop reads CASSADGTSNTEAFF. In DNA form, the CDR3 reads TGTGCCAGCAGCGCCGACGGGACATCGAACACTGAAGCTTTCTTT.

The chain combines TRBV29-1 with TRBJ1-2, with 7 positions matching TRBD1. In germline, CDR1 is SQVTM, CDR2 ANQGSEA. This CDR3 has 13 residues. V dropped 7 bases and J dropped 5; count of bases not matched to a gene: 10. CDR3 nucleotides: TGCAGCGCCGGACAGGATGGGAGGTATGGCTACACCTTC. Translation: CSAGQDGRYGYTF.

The chain is built from TRBV2 and TRBJ2-3; no clear D. CDR1 and CDR2 (germline): SNHLY, FYNNEI. The CDR3 is 13 amino acids. V shed 7 bases and J shed 2 bases, with 10 bases lying between them. CDR3 residues: CASTELITDTQYF. The CDR3 coding sequence is TGTGCCAGCACCGAGCTAATCACAGATACGCAGTATTTT. The full variable domain, completed using reference TRBV2 and TRBJ2-3, is EPEVTQTPSHQVTQMGQEVILRCVPISNHLYFYWYRQILGQKVEFLVSFYNNEISEKSEIFDDQFSVERPDGSNFTLKIRSTKLEDSAMYFCASTELITDTQYFGPGTRLTVL.

The gene calls are TRBV6-1 and TRBJ2-7; TRBD1 matches 8 bases. Germline V CDR1 and CDR2: MNHNS, SASEGT. Germline trimming cut 4 bases from V and 4 bases from J; bases unmatched to any gene: 9. This CDR3 region has 15 residues. CDR3 amino acids: CASSGWTGLWYEQYF. Here the CDR3 DNA reads TGTGCCAGCAGTGGTTGGACAGGGTTATGGTACGAGCAGTACTTC.

The gene calls are TRBV11-2 and TRBJ2-7; D is perhaps TRBD1 (6 bases). V was pared by 3 bases and J by 3 bases, with 12 bases between. The germline V gene encodes CDR1 SGHAT and CDR2 FQNNGV. The CDR3 covers 14 residues. The CDR3 is CASSFPDRVYEQYF. Written as DNA, the CDR3 is TGTGCCAGCAGCTTCCCGGACAGAGTCTACGAGCAGTACTTC.

The chain employs TRBV29-1 and TRBJ2-2; the match to TRBD2 covers 7 bases. Germline values: CDR1 SQVTM, CDR2 ANQGSEA. V shed 8 bases and J 6 bases; nucleotides not matched to a gene: 18. The CDR3 length is 16 residues. CDR3 residues: CSKRERTSYGAGELFF. The CDR3, as DNA: TGCAGCAAGAGGGAGCGGACTAGTTACGGGGCCGGGGAGCTGTTTTTT.

CDR3 DNA: TGTGCCAGCAGGCCCCCACAGGGGCGATTCAATTCACCCCTCCACTTT. Translation gives CASRPPQGRFNSPLHF. The V and J genes are TRBV28 and TRBJ1-6; 7 bases agree with TRBD1. V shed 6 bases, J shed 7 bases, and the junction held 12 bases outside the gene matches. This CDR3 contains 16 residues. Per the germline V gene, CDR1 is MDHEN and CDR2 is SYDVKM.

By sample share, this clone is medium-sized (0.01 to 0.1%). This chain connects TRBV5-1 to TRBJ1-2; tentative D call: TRBD1 (6 bases). V was trimmed by 2 bases and J by 5 bases, leaving 13 bases between them. This CDR3 spans 14 amino acids. The germline V gene encodes CDR1 SGHRS and CDR2 YFSETQ. The CDR3 region is CASSLGGDDYGYTF. The CDR3 DNA reads TGCGCCAGCAGCTTAGGGGGGGATGATTATGGCTACACCTTC. Using reference TRBV5-1 and TRBJ1-2 for the parts outside the CDR3, the full variable domain is KAGVTQTPRYLIKTRGQQVTLSCSPISGHRSVSWYQQTPGQGLQFLFEYFSETQRNKGNFPGRFSGRQFSNSRSEMNVSTLELGDSALYLCASSLGGDDYGYTFGSGTRLTVV.